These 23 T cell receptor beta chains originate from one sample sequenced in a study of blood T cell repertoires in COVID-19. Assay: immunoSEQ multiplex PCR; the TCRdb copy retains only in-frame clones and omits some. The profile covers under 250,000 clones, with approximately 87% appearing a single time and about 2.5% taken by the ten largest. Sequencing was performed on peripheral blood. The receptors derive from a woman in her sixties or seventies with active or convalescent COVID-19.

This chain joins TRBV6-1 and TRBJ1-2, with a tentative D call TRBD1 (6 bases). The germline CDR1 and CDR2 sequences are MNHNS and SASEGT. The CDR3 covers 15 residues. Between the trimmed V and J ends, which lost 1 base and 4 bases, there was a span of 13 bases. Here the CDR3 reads CASSEGTGRAYGYTF. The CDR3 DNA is TGTGCCAGCAGTGAAGGTACAGGGAGGGCCTATGGCTACACCTTC.

The CDR3 region is CASSQSGGYEQYF. The CDR3 DNA sequence: TGTGCCAGCAGCCAAAGCGGGGGCTACGAGCAGTACTTC. The rearrangement joins TRBV3-1 (or the pseudogene TRBV3-2) to TRBJ2-7, with 8 nucleotides matching TRBD2. CDR3 size: 13 residues. Looked up from germline, CDR1 is LGHDT and CDR2 is YNNKEL (reference sequence). V lost 2 bases, J lost 3 bases, and 0 bases stayed unmatched.

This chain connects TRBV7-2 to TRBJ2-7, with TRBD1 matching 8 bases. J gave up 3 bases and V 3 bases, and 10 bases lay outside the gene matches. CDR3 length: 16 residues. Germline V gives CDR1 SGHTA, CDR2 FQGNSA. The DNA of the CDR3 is TGTGCCAGCAGCTTCACTCAGGGGGCTCTCAACTACGAGCAGTACTTC. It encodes CASSFTQGALNYEQYF. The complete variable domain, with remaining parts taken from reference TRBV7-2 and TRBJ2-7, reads GAGVSQSPSNKVTEKGKDVELRCDPISGHTALYWYRQSLGQGLEFLIYFQGNSAPDKSGLPSDRFSAERTGGSVSTLTIQRTQQEDSAVYLCASSFTQGALNYEQYFGPGTRLTVT.

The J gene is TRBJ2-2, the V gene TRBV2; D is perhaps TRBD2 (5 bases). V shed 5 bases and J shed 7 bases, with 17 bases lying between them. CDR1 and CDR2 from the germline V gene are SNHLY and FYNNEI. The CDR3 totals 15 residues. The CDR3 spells CASSIARGVGGELFF. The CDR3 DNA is TGTGCCAGCAGTATTGCCCGGGGAGTGGGCGGGGAGCTGTTTTTT.

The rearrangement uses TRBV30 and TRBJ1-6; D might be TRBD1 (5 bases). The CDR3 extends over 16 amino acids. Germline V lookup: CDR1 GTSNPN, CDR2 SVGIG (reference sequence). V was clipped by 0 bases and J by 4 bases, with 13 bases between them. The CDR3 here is CAWSVFRDSYNSPLHF. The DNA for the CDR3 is TGTGCCTGGAGTGTATTCAGGGACTCTTATAATTCACCCCTCCACTTT.

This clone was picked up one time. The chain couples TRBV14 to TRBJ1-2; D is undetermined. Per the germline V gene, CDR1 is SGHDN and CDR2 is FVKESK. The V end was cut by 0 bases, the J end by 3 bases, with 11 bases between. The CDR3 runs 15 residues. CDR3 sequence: CASSQESRWDYGYTF. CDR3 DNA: TGTGCCAGCAGCCAAGAATCCAGGTGGGACTATGGCTACACCTTC.

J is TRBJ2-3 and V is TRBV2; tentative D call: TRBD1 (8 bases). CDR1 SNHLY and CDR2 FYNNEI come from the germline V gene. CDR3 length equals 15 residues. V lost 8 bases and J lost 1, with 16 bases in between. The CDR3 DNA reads TGTGCCAGCCGGGGGGAGGGACAGGGCACAGATACGCAGTATTTT. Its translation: CASRGEGQGTDTQYF.

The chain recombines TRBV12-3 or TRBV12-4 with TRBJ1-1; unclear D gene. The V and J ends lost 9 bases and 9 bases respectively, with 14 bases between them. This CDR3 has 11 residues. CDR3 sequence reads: CASKSGKQAFF. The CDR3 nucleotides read TGTGCCAGTAAGAGCGGAAAACAAGCTTTCTTT.

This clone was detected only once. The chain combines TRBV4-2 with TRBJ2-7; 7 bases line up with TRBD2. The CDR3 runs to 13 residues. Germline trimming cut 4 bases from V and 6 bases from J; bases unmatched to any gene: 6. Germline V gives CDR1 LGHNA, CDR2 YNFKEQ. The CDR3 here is CASSPRLAGEQYF. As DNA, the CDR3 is TGTGCCAGCAGCCCCCGACTAGCTGGCGAGCAGTACTTC.

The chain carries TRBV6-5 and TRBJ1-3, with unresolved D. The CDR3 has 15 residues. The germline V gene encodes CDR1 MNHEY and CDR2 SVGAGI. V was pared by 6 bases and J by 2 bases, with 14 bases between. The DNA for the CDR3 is TGTGCCAGCAGGGACTCTGGTTGGGCTGGAAACACCATATATTTT. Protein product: CASRDSGWAGNTIYF.

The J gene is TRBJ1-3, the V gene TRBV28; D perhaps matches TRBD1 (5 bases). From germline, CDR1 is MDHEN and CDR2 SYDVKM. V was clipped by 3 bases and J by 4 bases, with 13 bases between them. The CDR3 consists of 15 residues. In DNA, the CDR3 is TGTGCCAGCAGTTTCGGGGGGTTTGGAGGAAACACCATATATTTT. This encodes CASSFGGFGGNTIYF.

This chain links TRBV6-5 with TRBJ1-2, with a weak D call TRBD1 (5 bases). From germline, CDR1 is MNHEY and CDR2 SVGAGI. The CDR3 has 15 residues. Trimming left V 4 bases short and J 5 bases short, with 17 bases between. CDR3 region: CASSFGPGGLYGYTF. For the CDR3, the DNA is TGTGCCAGCAGTTTCGGACCGGGGGGGTTATATGGCTACACCTTC.

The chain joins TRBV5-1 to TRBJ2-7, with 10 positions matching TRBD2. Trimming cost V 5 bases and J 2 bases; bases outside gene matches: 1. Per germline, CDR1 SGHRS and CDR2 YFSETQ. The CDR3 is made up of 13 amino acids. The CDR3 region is CASSTSGTYEQYF. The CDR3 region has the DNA TGCGCCAGCAGTACTAGCGGGACCTACGAGCAGTACTTC.

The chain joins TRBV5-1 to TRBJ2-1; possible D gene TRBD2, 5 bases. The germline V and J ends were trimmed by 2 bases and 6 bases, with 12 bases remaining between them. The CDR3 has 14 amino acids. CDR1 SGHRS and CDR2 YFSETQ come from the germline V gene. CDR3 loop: CASSFGMQLNEQFF. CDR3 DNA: TGCGCCAGCAGCTTCGGGATGCAACTCAATGAGCAGTTCTTC. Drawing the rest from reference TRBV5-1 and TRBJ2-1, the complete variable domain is KAGVTQTPRYLIKTRGQQVTLSCSPISGHRSVSWYQQTPGQGLQFLFEYFSETQRNKGNFPGRFSGRQFSNSRSEMNVSTLELGDSALYLCASSFGMQLNEQFFGPGTRLTVL.

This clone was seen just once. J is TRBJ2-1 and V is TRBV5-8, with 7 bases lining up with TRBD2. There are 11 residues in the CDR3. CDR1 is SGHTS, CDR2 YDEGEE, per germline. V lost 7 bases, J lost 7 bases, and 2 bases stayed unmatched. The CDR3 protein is CASGGVNEQFF. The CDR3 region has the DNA TGTGCCAGCGGGGGGGTTAATGAGCAGTTCTTC.

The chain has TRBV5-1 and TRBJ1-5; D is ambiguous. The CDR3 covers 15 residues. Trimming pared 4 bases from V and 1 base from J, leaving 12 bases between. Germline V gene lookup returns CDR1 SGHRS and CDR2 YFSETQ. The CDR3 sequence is CASSLLGESNQPQHF. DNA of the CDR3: TGCGCCAGCAGCCTACTCGGGGAAAGCAATCAGCCCCAGCATTTT.

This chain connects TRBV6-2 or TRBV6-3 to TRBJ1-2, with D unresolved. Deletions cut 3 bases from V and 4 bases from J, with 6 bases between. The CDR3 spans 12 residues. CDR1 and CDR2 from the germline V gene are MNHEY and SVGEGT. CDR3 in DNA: TGTGCCAGCAGTTATGAGGCCTATGGCTACACCTTC. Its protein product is CASSYEAYGYTF.

CDR3 DNA: TGCAGCGTTAACTATAATTTTGGTTTCTCCTACAATGAGCAGTTCTTC. It translates to CSVNYNFGFSYNEQFF. The chain recombines TRBV29-1 with TRBJ2-1; no definite D call. This CDR3 is built from 16 residues. V was cut by 5 bases and J by 0 bases, with 17 bases left in between. Germline loops: CDR1 SQVTM, CDR2 ANQGSEA.

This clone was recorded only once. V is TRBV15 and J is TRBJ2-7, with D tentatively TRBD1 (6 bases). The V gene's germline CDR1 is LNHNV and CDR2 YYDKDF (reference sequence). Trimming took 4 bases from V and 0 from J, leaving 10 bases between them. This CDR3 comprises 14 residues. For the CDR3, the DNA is TGTGCCACCAGCAAGCAGGACAGCTCCTACGAGCAGTACTTC. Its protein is CATSKQDSSYEQYF.

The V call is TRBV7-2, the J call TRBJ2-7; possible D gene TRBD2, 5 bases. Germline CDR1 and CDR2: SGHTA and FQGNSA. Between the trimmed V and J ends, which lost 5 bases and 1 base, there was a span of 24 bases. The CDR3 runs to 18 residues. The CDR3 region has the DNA TGTGCCAGCAGCCCCTCCCGGCGGATGAGCGGCCCTTCCTACGAGCAGTACTTC. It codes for CASSPSRRMSGPSYEQYF. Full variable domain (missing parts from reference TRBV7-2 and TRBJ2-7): GAGVSQSPSNKVTEKGKDVELRCDPISGHTALYWYRQSLGQGLEFLIYFQGNSAPDKSGLPSDRFSAERTGGSVSTLTIQRTQQEDSAVYLCASSPSRRMSGPSYEQYFGPGTRLTVT.

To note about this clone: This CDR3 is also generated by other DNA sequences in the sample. CDR3 nucleotides: TGTGCCAGCAGTGCTGGGACAGCGAACTATGGCTACACCTTC. This translates into CASSAGTANYGYTF. The chain uses TRBV28 and TRBJ1-2, with 7 bases that match TRBD1. CDR1 and CDR2 (germline): MDHEN, SYDVKM. This CDR3 is 14 amino acids long. J was trimmed by 2 bases and V by 5 bases; bases with no gene match: 5.

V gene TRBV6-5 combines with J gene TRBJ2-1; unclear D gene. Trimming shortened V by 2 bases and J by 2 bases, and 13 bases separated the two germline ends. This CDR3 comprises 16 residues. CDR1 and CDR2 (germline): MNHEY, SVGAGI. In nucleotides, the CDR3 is TGTGCCAGCAGTTACCGCCTACACACAGCCTACAATGAGCAGTTCTTC. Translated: CASSYRLHTAYNEQFF.

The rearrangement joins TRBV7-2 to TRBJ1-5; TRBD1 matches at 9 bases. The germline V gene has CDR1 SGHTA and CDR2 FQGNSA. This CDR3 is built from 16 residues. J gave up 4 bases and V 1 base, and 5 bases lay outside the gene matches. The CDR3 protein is CASSLVWDRANQPQHF. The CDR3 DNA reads TGTGCCAGCAGCTTAGTTTGGGACAGGGCAAATCAGCCCCAGCATTTT.